Only one count was recorded for the clone carrying this T cell receptor beta chain. CDR3 size: 18 residues. V was clipped by 0 bases and J by 6 bases; unmatched bases: 9. Germline CDR1 and CDR2: SGHTA and FQGNSA. These data come from a study of blood T cell repertoires in COVID-19. Followed over time, Seattle patients had been enrolled while infection was active. Produced via immunoSEQ multiplex PCR; TCRdb's table is partial and in-frame only. The repertoire holds some 300,000 clones, with around nine tenths as singletons. The specimen sequenced was peripheral blood. V usage is TRBV7-2 and J usage is TRBJ2-1, with 12 bases fitting TRBD2. The TCR was taken from a woman in her twenties or thirties with COVID-19, enrolled during active disease. The chain's CDR3 is CASSLAPSGGAGFNEQFF. The CDR3 DNA reads TGTGCCAGCAGCTTAGCCCCTAGCGGGGGGGCCGGTTTCAATGAGCAGTTCTTC.